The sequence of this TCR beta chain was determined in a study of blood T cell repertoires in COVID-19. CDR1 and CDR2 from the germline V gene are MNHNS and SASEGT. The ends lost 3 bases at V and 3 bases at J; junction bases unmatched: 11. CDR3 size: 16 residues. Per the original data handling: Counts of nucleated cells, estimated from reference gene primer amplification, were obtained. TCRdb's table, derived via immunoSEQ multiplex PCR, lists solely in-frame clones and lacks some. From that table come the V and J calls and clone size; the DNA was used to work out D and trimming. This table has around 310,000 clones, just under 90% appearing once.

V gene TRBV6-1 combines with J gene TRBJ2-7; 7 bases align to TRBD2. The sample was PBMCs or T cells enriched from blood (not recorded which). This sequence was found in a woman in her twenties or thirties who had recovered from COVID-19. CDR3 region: CASSDFGGGPFYEQYF. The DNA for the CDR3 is TGTGCCAGCAGTGACTTCGGGGGAGGGCCGTTCTACGAGCAGTACTTC.